These 10 T cell receptor beta chains were all obtained from the same sample, sequenced in a study of shared clonotypes between healthy human individuals. CD45RO-negative, CCR7-selected cells formed the naive CD8 fraction, which excluded terminally differentiated effector memory CD45RA+ cells. Assay: immunoSEQ multiplex PCR; the TCRdb copy retains only in-frame clones and omits some. The sample includes around 2.1 million clones, about 92% seen only once; the top ten take roughly 1.8%. Sequenced: naive CD8+ T cells from PBMCs. The source is a man younger than 35 in good health. Some clones in this sample may be carry-over from other donors' samples.

The V and J genes are TRBV23-1 and TRBJ2-7, with D possibly matching TRBD2 (6 bases). TRBV23-1 qualifies as an ORF whose function is uncertain. The germline V and J ends were trimmed by 8 bases and 2 bases, with 40 bases remaining between them. CDR3 length: 22 amino acids. The CDR3 sequence: CASFKHLKTCGKTGKATYEQYF. In nucleotides, the CDR3 is TGCGCCAGCTTCAAACACCTTAAGACCTGCGGGAAAACAGGTAAAGCCACCTACGAGCAGTACTTC.

The chain employs TRBV7-7 and TRBJ2-5; 7 nucleotides align to TRBD2. V was pared by 2 bases and J by 4 bases, with 7 bases of the junction left unmatched. This CDR3 is 15 amino acids long. CDR1 SSHAT and CDR2 FNYEAQ come from the germline V gene (reference sequence). CDR3 in amino acids: CASSLFLGRGETQYF. The CDR3, as DNA: TGTGCCAGCAGCTTATTTCTGGGGAGGGGAGAGACCCAGTACTTC.

V and J are TRBV27 and TRBJ1-4; D is undetermined. CDR1 and CDR2 (germline): MNHEY, SMNVEV (reference sequence). Trimming took 3 bases from V and 7 from J, leaving 9 bases between them. This CDR3 spans 13 amino acids. The CDR3 DNA follows: TGTGCCAGCAGTTTCTCCTATGCTGAAAAACTGTTTTTT. Translated, it gives CASSFSYAEKLFF.

The count of this clone is one. The chain's CDR3 is CASQGGLKDIQYF. The CDR3 DNA follows: TGTGCCAGCCAAGGGGGACTTAAAGACATTCAGTACTTC. The chain has TRBV27 and TRBJ2-4; D possibly matches TRBD1 or TRBD2 (6 bases each). CDR3 length: 13 amino acids. Germline values: CDR1 MNHEY, CDR2 SMNVEV (reference sequence). Trimming left V 8 bases short and J 8 bases short, with 16 bases between.

The CDR3 spells CASSGWKQYF. The CDR3 DNA reads TGTGCCAGCAGCGGCTGGAAGCAGTACTTC. V and J are TRBV11-2 and TRBJ2-7; no reliable D call. The V gene's germline CDR1 is SGHAT and CDR2 FQNNGV. The CDR3 is 10 residues long. V shed 5 bases and J shed 8 bases, with 7 bases lying between them.

This clone showed up just a few times. The V gene is TRBV27, the J gene TRBJ1-2; tentatively, D is TRBD1 (5 bases). Germline V gives CDR1 MNHEY, CDR2 SMNVEV (reference sequence). The CDR3 contains 13 residues. V was trimmed by 5 bases and J by 8 bases, leaving 15 bases between them. In nucleotides, the CDR3 is TGTGCCAGCAGTCCGGGGCCTGCCAAAGGCTACACCTTC. Its translation: CASSPGPAKGYTF.

This sequence joins TRBV25-1 and TRBJ1-1; D might be TRBD1 (5 bases). The germline V gene encodes CDR1 MGHDK and CDR2 SYGVNS. Trimming took 4 bases from V and 10 from J, leaving 13 bases between them. The CDR3 is made up of 12 amino acids. CDR3 bases: TGTGCCAGCAGTGGCCATGGGGGGGGAGCTTTCTTT. This translates into CASSGHGGGAFF.

The genes are TRBV6-5 and TRBJ2-1; a possible D gene is TRBD2 (7 bases). Germline CDR1 and CDR2: MNHEY and SVGAGI. This CDR3 spans 15 amino acids. Deletions cut 9 bases from V and 4 bases from J, with 19 bases between. The CDR3 bases are TGTGCCAGTTCCTTGGGGGGGGCGCATTACAATGAGCAGTTCTTC. Amino acid sequence: CASSLGGAHYNEQFF.

The V gene is TRBV14, the J gene TRBJ1-1; possibly TRBD1 for D (5 bases). The CDR3 totals 13 residues. Deletions cut 6 bases from V and 8 bases from J, with 16 bases between. Germline loops: CDR1 SGHDN, CDR2 FVKESK. The CDR3 reads CASSHGVAGEAFF. The CDR3 DNA reads TGTGCCAGCAGTCACGGGGTGGCAGGGGAAGCTTTCTTT.

J is TRBJ2-6 and V is TRBV19; D assignment may be TRBD1 or TRBD2 (5 bases each). The germline CDR1 and CDR2 sequences are LNHDA and SQIVND (reference sequence). V was trimmed by 6 bases and J by 0 bases, leaving 30 bases between them. The length of the CDR3 is 22 residues. The CDR3 reads CASSWRLGLHNSVNSGANVLTF. DNA of the CDR3: TGTGCCAGTAGCTGGAGGTTGGGGCTCCACAATAGCGTCAACTCTGGGGCCAACGTCCTGACTTTC.